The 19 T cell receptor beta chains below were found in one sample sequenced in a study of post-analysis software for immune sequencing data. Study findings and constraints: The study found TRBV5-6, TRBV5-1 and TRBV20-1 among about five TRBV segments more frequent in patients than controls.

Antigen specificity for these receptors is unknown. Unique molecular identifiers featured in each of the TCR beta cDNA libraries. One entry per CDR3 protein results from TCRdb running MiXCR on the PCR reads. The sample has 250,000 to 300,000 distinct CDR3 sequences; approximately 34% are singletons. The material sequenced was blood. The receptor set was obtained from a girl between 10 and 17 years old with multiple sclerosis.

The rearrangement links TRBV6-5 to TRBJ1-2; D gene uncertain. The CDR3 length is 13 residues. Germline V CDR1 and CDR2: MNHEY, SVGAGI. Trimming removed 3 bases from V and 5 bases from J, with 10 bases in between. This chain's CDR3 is CASSYRPPYGYTF. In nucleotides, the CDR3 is TGTGCCAGCAGTTATAGGCCCCCGTATGGCTACACCTTC.

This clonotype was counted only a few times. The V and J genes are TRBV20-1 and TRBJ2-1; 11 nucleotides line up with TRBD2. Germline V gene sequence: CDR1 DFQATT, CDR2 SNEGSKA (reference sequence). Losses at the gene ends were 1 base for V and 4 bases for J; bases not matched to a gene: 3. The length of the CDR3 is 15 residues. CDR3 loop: CSARGLAGKYNEQFF. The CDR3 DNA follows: TGCAGTGCTAGAGGACTAGCGGGAAAGTACAATGAGCAGTTCTTC.

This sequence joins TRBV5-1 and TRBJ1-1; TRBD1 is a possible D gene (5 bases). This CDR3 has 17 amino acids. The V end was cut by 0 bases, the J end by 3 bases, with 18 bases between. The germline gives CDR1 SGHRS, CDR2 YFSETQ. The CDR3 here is CASSLVFRGKTHTEAFF. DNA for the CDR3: TGCGCCAGCAGCTTGGTATTCCGGGGCAAAACCCACACTGAAGCTTTCTTT. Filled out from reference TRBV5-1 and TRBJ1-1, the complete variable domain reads KAGVTQTPRYLIKTRGQQVTLSCSPISGHRSVSWYQQTPGQGLQFLFEYFSETQRNKGNFPGRFSGRQFSNSRSEMNVSTLELGDSALYLCASSLVFRGKTHTEAFFGQGTRLTVV.

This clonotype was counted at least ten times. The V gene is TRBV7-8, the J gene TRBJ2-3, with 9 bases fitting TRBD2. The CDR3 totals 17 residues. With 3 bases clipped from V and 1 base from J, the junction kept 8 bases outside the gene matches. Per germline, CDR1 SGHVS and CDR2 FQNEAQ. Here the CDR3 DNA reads TGTGCCAGCAGCTTGGCTCCTCTAGCGGGGCGCACAGATACGCAGTATTTT. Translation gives CASSLAPLAGRTDTQYF.

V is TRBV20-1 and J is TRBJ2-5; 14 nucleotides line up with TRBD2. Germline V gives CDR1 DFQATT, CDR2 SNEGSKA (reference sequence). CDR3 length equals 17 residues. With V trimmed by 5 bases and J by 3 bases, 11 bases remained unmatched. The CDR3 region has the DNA TGCAGTGCTGATAGACTAGCGGGAGGGCAGGGAAAAGAGACCCAGTACTTC. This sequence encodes CSADRLAGGQGKETQYF.

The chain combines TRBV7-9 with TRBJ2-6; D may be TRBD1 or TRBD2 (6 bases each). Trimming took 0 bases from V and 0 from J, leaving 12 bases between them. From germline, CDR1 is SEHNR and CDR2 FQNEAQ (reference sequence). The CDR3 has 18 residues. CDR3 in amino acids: CASSLAGGRSSGANVLTF. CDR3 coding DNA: TGTGCCAGCAGCTTAGCGGGGGGCCGAAGCTCTGGGGCCAACGTCCTGACTTTC.

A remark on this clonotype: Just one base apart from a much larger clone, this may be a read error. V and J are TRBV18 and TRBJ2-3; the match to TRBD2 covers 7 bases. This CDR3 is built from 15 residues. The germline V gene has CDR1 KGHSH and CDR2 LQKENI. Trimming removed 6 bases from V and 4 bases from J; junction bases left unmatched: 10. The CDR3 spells CASSPSGGSADTQYF. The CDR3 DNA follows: TGTGCCAGCTCCCCCTCGGGAGGTAGTGCAGATACGCAGTATTTT.

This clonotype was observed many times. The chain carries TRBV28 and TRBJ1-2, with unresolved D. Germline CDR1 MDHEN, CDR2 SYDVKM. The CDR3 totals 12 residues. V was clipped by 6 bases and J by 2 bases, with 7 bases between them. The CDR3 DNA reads TGTGCCAGCAGCCTCTCCAACTATGGCTACACCTTC. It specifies CASSLSNYGYTF.

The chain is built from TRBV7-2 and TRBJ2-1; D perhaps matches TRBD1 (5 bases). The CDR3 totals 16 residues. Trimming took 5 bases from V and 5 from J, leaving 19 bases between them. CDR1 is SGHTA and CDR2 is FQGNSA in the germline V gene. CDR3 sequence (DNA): TGTGCCAGCAGCACCAGACAGAGCATCCATCACAATGAGCAGTTCTTC. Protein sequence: CASSTRQSIHHNEQFF.

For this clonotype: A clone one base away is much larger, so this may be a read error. The CDR3 spells CASSLGQDSNQPRHF. The DNA for the CDR3 is TGTGCCAGCAGCTTGGGACAGGATAGCAATCAGCCCCGGCATTTT. The V gene is TRBV5-5, the J gene TRBJ1-5; the D gene is possibly TRBD1 (6 bases). The germline CDR1 and CDR2 sequences are SGHKS and YYEKEE (reference sequence). This CDR3 contains 15 residues.

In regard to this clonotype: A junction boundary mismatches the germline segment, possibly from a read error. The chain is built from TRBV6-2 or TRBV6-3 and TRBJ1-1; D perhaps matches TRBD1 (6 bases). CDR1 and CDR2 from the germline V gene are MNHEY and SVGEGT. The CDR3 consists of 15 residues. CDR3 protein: CANSSSTGRRTEAFF. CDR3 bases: TGTGCCAACAGTTCCAGCACAGGGAGGCGGACTGAAGCTTTCTTT.

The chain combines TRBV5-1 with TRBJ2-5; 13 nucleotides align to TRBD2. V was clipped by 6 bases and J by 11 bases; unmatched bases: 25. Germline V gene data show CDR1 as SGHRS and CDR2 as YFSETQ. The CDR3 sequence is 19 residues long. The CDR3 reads CASTGLGGNGLAGANEQYF. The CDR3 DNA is TGCGCCAGCACCGGGCTTGGGGGAAATGGACTAGCGGGAGCCAATGAGCAGTACTTC.

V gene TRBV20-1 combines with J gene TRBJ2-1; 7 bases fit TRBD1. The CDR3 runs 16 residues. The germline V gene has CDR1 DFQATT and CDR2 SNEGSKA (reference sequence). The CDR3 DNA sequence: TGCAGGGGCACCCCACTCCGGGACAGTTTTGGCTATGAGCAGTTCTTC. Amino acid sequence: CRGTPLRDSFGYEQFF.

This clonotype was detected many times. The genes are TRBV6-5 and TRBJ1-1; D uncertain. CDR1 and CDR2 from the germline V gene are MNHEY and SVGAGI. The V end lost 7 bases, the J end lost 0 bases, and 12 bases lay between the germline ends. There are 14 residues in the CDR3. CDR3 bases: TGTGCCAGCAACCCGATCGGCATGAACACTGAAGCTTTCTTT. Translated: CASNPIGMNTEAFF.

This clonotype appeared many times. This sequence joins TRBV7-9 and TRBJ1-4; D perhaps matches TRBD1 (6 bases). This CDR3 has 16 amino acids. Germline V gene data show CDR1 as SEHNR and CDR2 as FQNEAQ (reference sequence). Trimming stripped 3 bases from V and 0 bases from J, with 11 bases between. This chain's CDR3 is CASSLGRQATNEKLFF. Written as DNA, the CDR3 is TGTGCCAGCAGCTTGGGTAGACAGGCAACTAATGAAAAACTGTTTTTT.

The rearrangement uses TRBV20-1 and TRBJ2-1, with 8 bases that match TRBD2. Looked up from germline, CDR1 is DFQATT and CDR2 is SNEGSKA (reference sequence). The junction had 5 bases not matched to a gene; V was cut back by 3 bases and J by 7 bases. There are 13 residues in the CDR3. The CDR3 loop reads CSARKTSGNEQFF. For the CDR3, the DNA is TGCAGTGCTAGGAAAACTAGCGGAAATGAGCAGTTCTTC.

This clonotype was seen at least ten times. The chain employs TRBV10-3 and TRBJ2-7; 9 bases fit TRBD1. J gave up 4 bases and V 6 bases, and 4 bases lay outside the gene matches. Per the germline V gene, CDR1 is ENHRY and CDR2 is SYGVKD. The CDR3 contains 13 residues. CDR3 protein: CAIRGDREYEQYF. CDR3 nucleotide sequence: TGTGCCATCAGGGGGGACAGGGAGTACGAGCAGTACTTC.

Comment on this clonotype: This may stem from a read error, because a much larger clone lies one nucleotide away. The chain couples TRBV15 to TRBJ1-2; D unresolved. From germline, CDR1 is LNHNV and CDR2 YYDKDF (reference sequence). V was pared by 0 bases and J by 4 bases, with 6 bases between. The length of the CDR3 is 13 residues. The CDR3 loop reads CATSRDAGYGYTF. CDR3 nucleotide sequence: TGTGCCACCAGCAGAGATGCGGGCTATGGCTACACCTTC.

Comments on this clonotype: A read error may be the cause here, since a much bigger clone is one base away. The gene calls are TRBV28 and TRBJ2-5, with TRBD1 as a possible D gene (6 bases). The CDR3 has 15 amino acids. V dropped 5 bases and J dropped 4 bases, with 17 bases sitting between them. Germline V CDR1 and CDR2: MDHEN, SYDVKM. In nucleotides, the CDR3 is TGTGCCAGCAGTCTAGAACAGGGTCCCGGAGAGACCCAGTACTTC. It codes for CASSLEQGPGETQYF.